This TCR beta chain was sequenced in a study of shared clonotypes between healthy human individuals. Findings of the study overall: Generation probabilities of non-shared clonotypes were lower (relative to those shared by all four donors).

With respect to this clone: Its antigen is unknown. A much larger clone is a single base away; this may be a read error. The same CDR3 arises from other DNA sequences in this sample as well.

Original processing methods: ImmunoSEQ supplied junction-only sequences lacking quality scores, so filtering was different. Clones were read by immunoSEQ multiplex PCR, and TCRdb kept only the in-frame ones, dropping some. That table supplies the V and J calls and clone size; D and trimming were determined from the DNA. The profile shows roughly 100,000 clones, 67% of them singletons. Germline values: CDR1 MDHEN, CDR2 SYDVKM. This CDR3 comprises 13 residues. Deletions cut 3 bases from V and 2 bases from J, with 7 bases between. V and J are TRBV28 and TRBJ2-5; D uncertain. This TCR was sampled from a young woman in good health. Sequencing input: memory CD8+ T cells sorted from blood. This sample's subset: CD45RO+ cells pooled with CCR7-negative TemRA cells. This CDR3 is CASSFDNQETQYF. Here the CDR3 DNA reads TGTGCCAGCAGTTTCGATAATCAAGAGACCCAGTACTTC.